One sample yielded the 10 T cell receptor beta chains listed below, sequenced in a study of blood T cell repertoires in COVID-19. The assay was immunoSEQ multiplex PCR, and TCRdb's table has in-frame clones only and misses some. This repertoire shows 350,000 to 450,000 clones, roughly nine tenths found once; its top ten account for 1.5% to 2%. Source material: PBMCs or T cells enriched from blood (not recorded which). The receptor set was obtained from a woman aged 25 to 39 who had recovered from COVID-19.

The chain carries TRBV9 and TRBJ2-5; 7 positions match TRBD2. The CDR3 has 15 residues. J was trimmed by 3 bases and V by 0 bases; bases with no gene match: 5. Per germline, CDR1 SGDLS and CDR2 YYNGEE. CDR3 DNA: TGTGCCAGCAGCGTAGTGGCGGGAGCAGAAGAGACCCAGTACTTC. Translation: CASSVVAGAEETQYF.

This clone came up a few times. The chain recombines TRBV29-1 with TRBJ2-7; D is uncertain. The CDR3 spans 12 residues. Germline loops: CDR1 SQVTM, CDR2 ANQGSEA. V was clipped by 7 bases and J by 1 base, with 11 bases between them. CDR3 protein: CSAVFGSYEQYF. The CDR3 DNA reads as TGCAGCGCCGTATTCGGGTCCTACGAGCAGTACTTC.

The chain employs TRBV7-3 and TRBJ1-1; no reliable D call. This CDR3 comprises 13 residues. Trimming left V 0 bases short and J 4 bases short, with 6 bases between. CDR1 is SGHTA and CDR2 is FQGTGA in the germline V gene. CDR3 DNA: TGTGCCAGCAGCTTAACTCTGCGCACTGAAGCTTTCTTT. The encoded protein is CASSLTLRTEAFF.

The rearrangement uses TRBV11-3 and TRBJ2-3, with D maybe TRBD2 (6 bases). Trimming cost V 5 bases and J 2 bases, with 11 bases left between them. CDR1 is SGHNT and CDR2 is YENEEA in the germline V gene. The CDR3 is 14 residues long. CDR3 nucleotide sequence: TGTGCCAGCAGCACCGGGGGAAACACAGATACGCAGTATTTT. Translating it yields CASSTGGNTDTQYF.

This clone was detected once. The chain is built from TRBV28 and TRBJ1-5; unclear D gene. Trimming took off 5 bases at V and 4 bases at J, with 15 bases between the two ends. The CDR3 is made up of 15 amino acids. CDR1 and CDR2 from the germline V gene are MDHEN and SYDVKM. CDR3 bases: TGTGCCAGCAGTCGACAACGAGGGATAAATCAGCCCCAGCATTTT. Translated: CASSRQRGINQPQHF.

This clone came up a few times. V usage is TRBV27 and J usage is TRBJ1-3, with a possible D match to TRBD1 (5 bases). V lost 3 bases and J 3 bases, leaving 18 bases between the germline ends. The CDR3 loop spans 17 amino acids. The germline V gene encodes CDR1 MNHEY and CDR2 SMNVEV (reference sequence). The DNA of the CDR3 is TGTGCCAGCAGTTTTTATGGCTCCAGGGCGAATGGAAACACCATATATTTT. Its translation: CASSFYGSRANGNTIYF.

This clone was seen once. The genes are TRBV19 and TRBJ2-7; 9 bases fit TRBD1. This CDR3 comprises 15 residues. Germline V lookup: CDR1 LNHDA, CDR2 SQIVND (reference sequence). Trimming took 10 bases from V and 2 from J; bases not matched to a gene: 12. The CDR3 spells CATMPGTGITYEQYF. DNA of the CDR3: TGTGCCACGATGCCCGGGACAGGGATTACCTACGAGCAGTACTTC.

The genes are TRBV16 and TRBJ1-5, with unresolved D. The CDR3 has 15 amino acids. Per germline, CDR1 KGHSY and CDR2 FQNENV. V was shortened by 1 base and J by 6 bases, with 13 bases between the two germline ends. The CDR3 protein is CASSQLMGGGQPQHF. DNA of the CDR3: TGTGCCAGCAGCCAATTGATGGGAGGTGGTCAGCCCCAGCATTTT.

The chain carries TRBV4-1 and TRBJ1-1; 7 positions agree with TRBD1. The CDR3 length is 15 residues. V was clipped by 2 bases and J by 4 bases; unmatched bases: 7. Looked up from germline, CDR1 is MGHRA and CDR2 is YSYEKL. CDR3 coding DNA: TGCGCCAGCAGCCAACTCCGACAGGGTGGCACTGAAGCTTTCTTT. Translating it yields CASSQLRQGGTEAFF.

V gene TRBV6-6 combines with J gene TRBJ1-1, with D unclear. The V gene's germline CDR1 is MNHNY and CDR2 SVGAGI (reference sequence). This CDR3 region has 11 residues. Trimming stripped 7 bases from V and 8 bases from J, with 11 bases between. CDR3 sequence: CASKAGFEAFF. The CDR3 DNA is TGTGCCAGCAAAGCGGGATTCGAAGCTTTCTTT.